This T cell receptor beta chain was recovered during a study of shared clonotypes between healthy human individuals (dated by TCRdb to the early 2020s). Context from the whole study: The cohort comprised two women and three men aged 18 to 49 years. Per donor, leukapheresis produced somewhere between about 0.94 and 10 billion PBMCs. To estimate repertoire size and how much clonotype sharing occurs between individuals, the study deeply sequenced the blood TCR repertoires of several healthy adults. For each donor, CD4 naive and CD4 memory were each given three plates, CD8 naive was given two plates, and CD8 memory was given one plate. To increase sequencing depth and limit assay-specific biases, TCR repertoire library preparation and sequencing were carried out by different laboratories using diverse techniques.

Using the deep immunoSEQ assay, multiplex PCR amplified TCR CDR3 regions from genomic DNA. Extracted genomic DNA from each cell subset was spread evenly across all wells of several immunoSEQ 96-well plates, with each plate serving as a replicate. For sorted subsets, about 210 ng of genomic DNA, equivalent to 25,000 to 35,000 T cell genomes, went into each replicate PCR. The purified libraries were quantified using a Qubit 3.0 fluorometer, sized with a Bioanalyzer 2100, and then quantified again using the KAPA Library Quantification kit. Every immunoSEQ 96-well plate was sequenced on a dedicated single-read 150-cycle Illumina NextSeq 550 flow cell. In the original analysis: The immunoSEQ output contained only junctional sequences without quality scores, so filtering could not match that applied to full-length reads. Sequences were annotated with PyIR, a Python wrapper for IgBLAST v1.9, and V/J genes and CDR3 were assigned using IMGT germline references. Reads with weak V/J assignments (E-value above 1e-6), missing CDR3, stop codons, out-of-frame junctions, or ambiguous translated residues were removed. V3J clonotypes were defined by identical inferred V gene, J gene, and CDR3 amino acid sequence. Percentage overlap between repertoires was calculated by dividing the number of shared unique clonotypes by the size of the smaller repertoire. RTK rarefaction, the Chao1 estimator, and Recon v2.1 estimates of unobserved clonotypes were used to assess repertoire richness. For all TCRbeta clonotypes obtained by the gDNA method from four donors, generation probabilities were computed with OLGA. This immuneACCESS table, as held by TCRdb, lists in-frame sequences with V and J called but not all clones. Of the missing ones, under half trace to an unresolved V gene in checked studies; the others have no known cause. That table furnishes V, J and clone size, whereas the DNA furnished D and trimming. The sample table lists around 2.1 million clones, about 93% of them with a count of one. In total, the top ten clones hold about 1.8% of the sample.

CD8 naive samples were CD45RO-negative cells positively selected for CCR7, giving a CD45RA+CCR7+ population that excluded TemRA cells. Healthy HIV-negative adults with no recently reported acute infections or vaccinations were included as donors. Every donor was a Caucasian adult residing in Nashville, Tennessee, USA. Blood was collected by leukapheresis, and PBMCs were isolated by Ficoll-Histopaque density gradient centrifugation and then cryopreserved in liquid nitrogen vapor phase. Analytical flow cytometry was used to check the purity and quantity of every magnetically sorted T cell population. Genomic DNA was isolated from every sorted fraction and measured by UV absorbance on a Nanodrop 2000c. Via the germline V gene (reference sequence), CDR1 is GTSNPN and CDR2 SVGIG. The CDR3 starts with the cysteine, ends with the phenylalanine, and has 11 residues. Just the 33-base CDR3 DNA is kept, in frame starting at base 1. From V the trimming removes 4 bases and from J it removes 4 bases, while the gene matches leave 1 base of the junction unaccounted for.

Broad study findings and their caveats: Estimated clonotype richness was generally larger for naive than for memory subsets. Because the study included a small number of donors, the genetic and exposure-history diversity represented was limited. Based on pairwise subsampling, the degree of clonotype sharing among donors was expected to be affected by sequencing depth. Incomplete sequencing was indicated by rarefaction of sorted-subset datasets, despite the large sequencing depth. Clonotypes shared by all four sorted-subset donors showed higher generation probabilities than non-shared clonotypes. Sampling was restricted to blood, and TCR repertoires in tissues likely differ from the TCR repertoires found in blood. Sharing across a handful of donors was observed for 4.5% to 6.5% of naive CD4, 3.5% of naive CD8, around 2.5% of memory CD4, and less than 0.45% of memory CD8 clonotypes.

In this sample, this clone turned up once. Its antigen is still unknown. No much larger clone is present one base from it, and per-base qualities are unavailable. Different DNA sequences within this sample yield the same CDR3. The clonotype originates from a man younger than 35 in good health. Some clones in this sample may be carry-over from other donors' samples. The sequenced material came from naive CD8+ T cells from PBMCs. According to the study, the label for this sample's cell subset or site signals: CD45RA+CCR7+. The V and J genes are TRBV30 and TRBJ2-7; 7 middle bases align to TRBD2. The sequenced DNA: TGTGCCTGGACTAGCGGATACGAGCAGTACTTC. It specifies CAWTSGYEQYF.